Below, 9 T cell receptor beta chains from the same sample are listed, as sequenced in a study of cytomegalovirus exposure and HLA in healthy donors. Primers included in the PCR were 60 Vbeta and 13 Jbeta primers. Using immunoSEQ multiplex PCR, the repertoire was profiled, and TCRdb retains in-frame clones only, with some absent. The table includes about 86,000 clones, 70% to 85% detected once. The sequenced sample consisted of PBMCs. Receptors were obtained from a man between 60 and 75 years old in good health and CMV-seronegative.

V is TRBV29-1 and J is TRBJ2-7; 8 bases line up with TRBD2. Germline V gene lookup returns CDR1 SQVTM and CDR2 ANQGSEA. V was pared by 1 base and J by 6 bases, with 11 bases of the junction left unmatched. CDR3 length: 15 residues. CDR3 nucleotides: TGCAGCGTTGAAGGGGGGCGGGAGGTTAAGGGCGAGCAGTACTTC. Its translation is CSVEGGREVKGEQYF.

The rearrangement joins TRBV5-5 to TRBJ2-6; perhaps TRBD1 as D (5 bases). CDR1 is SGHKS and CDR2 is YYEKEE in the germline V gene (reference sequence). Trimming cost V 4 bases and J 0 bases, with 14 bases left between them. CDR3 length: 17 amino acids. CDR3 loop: CASSLWGDDSGANVLTF. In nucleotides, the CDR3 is TGTGCCAGCAGCCTCTGGGGCGATGACTCTGGGGCCAACGTCCTGACTTTC. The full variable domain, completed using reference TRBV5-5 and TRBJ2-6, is DAGVTQSPTHLIKTRGQQVTLRCSPISGHKSVSWYQQVLGQGPQFIFQYYEKEERGRGNFPDRFSARQFPNYSSELNVNALLLGDSALYLCASSLWGDDSGANVLTFGAGSRLTVL.

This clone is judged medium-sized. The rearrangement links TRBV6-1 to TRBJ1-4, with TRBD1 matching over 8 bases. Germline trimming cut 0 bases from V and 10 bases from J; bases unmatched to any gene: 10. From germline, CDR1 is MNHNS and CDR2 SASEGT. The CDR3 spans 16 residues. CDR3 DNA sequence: TGTGCCAGCAGTGAAGCGCAGGGGGCAGGGGGCGGAAAACTGTTTTTT. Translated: CASSEAQGAGGGKLFF.

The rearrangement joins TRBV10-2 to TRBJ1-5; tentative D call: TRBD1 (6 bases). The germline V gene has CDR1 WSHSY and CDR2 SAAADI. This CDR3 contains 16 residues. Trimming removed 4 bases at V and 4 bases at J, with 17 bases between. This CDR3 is CASSATQGRLNQPQHF. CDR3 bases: TGCGCCAGCAGTGCTACACAGGGTAGGCTTAATCAGCCCCAGCATTTT.

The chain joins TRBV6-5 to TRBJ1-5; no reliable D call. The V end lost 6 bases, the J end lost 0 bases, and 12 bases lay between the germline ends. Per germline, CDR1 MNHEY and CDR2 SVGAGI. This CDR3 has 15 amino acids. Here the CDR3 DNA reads TGTGCCAGCAGCCTGTACGGGAATAGCAATCAGCCCCAGCATTTT. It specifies CASSLYGNSNQPQHF.

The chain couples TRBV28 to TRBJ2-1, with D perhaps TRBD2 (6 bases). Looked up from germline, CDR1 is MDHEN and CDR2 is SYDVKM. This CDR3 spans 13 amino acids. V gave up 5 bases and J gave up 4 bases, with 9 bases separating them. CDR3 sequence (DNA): TGTGCCAGCAGTGCCGGGGGTTACAATGAGCAGTTCTTC. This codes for CASSAGGYNEQFF. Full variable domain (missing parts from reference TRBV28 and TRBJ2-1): DVKVTQSSRYLVKRTGEKVFLECVQDMDHENMFWYRQDPGLGLRLIYFSYDVKMKEKGDIPEGYSVSREKKERFSLILESASTNQTSMYLCASSAGGYNEQFFGPGTRLTVL.

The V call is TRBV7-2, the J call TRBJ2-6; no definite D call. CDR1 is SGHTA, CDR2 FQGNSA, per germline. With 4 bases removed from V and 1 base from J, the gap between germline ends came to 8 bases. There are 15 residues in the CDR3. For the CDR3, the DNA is TGTGCCAGCAGCTCGGAGCCTTCTGGGGCCAACGTCCTGACTTTC. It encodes CASSSEPSGANVLTF.

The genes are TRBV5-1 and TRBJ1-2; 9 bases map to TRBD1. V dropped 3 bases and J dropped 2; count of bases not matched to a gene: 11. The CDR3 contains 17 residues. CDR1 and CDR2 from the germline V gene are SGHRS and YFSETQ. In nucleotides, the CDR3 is TGCGCCAGCAGCTGGACCGGGACAGGGTCAACGAACTATGGCTACACCTTC. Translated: CASSWTGTGSTNYGYTF.

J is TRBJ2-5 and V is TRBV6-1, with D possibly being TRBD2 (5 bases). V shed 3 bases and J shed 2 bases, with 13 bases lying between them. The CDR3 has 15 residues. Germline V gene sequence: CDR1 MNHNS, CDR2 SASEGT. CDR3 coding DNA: TGTGCCAGCAGTGAGTTCGGACTCCAGCAAGAGACCCAGTACTTC. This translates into CASSEFGLQQETQYF.